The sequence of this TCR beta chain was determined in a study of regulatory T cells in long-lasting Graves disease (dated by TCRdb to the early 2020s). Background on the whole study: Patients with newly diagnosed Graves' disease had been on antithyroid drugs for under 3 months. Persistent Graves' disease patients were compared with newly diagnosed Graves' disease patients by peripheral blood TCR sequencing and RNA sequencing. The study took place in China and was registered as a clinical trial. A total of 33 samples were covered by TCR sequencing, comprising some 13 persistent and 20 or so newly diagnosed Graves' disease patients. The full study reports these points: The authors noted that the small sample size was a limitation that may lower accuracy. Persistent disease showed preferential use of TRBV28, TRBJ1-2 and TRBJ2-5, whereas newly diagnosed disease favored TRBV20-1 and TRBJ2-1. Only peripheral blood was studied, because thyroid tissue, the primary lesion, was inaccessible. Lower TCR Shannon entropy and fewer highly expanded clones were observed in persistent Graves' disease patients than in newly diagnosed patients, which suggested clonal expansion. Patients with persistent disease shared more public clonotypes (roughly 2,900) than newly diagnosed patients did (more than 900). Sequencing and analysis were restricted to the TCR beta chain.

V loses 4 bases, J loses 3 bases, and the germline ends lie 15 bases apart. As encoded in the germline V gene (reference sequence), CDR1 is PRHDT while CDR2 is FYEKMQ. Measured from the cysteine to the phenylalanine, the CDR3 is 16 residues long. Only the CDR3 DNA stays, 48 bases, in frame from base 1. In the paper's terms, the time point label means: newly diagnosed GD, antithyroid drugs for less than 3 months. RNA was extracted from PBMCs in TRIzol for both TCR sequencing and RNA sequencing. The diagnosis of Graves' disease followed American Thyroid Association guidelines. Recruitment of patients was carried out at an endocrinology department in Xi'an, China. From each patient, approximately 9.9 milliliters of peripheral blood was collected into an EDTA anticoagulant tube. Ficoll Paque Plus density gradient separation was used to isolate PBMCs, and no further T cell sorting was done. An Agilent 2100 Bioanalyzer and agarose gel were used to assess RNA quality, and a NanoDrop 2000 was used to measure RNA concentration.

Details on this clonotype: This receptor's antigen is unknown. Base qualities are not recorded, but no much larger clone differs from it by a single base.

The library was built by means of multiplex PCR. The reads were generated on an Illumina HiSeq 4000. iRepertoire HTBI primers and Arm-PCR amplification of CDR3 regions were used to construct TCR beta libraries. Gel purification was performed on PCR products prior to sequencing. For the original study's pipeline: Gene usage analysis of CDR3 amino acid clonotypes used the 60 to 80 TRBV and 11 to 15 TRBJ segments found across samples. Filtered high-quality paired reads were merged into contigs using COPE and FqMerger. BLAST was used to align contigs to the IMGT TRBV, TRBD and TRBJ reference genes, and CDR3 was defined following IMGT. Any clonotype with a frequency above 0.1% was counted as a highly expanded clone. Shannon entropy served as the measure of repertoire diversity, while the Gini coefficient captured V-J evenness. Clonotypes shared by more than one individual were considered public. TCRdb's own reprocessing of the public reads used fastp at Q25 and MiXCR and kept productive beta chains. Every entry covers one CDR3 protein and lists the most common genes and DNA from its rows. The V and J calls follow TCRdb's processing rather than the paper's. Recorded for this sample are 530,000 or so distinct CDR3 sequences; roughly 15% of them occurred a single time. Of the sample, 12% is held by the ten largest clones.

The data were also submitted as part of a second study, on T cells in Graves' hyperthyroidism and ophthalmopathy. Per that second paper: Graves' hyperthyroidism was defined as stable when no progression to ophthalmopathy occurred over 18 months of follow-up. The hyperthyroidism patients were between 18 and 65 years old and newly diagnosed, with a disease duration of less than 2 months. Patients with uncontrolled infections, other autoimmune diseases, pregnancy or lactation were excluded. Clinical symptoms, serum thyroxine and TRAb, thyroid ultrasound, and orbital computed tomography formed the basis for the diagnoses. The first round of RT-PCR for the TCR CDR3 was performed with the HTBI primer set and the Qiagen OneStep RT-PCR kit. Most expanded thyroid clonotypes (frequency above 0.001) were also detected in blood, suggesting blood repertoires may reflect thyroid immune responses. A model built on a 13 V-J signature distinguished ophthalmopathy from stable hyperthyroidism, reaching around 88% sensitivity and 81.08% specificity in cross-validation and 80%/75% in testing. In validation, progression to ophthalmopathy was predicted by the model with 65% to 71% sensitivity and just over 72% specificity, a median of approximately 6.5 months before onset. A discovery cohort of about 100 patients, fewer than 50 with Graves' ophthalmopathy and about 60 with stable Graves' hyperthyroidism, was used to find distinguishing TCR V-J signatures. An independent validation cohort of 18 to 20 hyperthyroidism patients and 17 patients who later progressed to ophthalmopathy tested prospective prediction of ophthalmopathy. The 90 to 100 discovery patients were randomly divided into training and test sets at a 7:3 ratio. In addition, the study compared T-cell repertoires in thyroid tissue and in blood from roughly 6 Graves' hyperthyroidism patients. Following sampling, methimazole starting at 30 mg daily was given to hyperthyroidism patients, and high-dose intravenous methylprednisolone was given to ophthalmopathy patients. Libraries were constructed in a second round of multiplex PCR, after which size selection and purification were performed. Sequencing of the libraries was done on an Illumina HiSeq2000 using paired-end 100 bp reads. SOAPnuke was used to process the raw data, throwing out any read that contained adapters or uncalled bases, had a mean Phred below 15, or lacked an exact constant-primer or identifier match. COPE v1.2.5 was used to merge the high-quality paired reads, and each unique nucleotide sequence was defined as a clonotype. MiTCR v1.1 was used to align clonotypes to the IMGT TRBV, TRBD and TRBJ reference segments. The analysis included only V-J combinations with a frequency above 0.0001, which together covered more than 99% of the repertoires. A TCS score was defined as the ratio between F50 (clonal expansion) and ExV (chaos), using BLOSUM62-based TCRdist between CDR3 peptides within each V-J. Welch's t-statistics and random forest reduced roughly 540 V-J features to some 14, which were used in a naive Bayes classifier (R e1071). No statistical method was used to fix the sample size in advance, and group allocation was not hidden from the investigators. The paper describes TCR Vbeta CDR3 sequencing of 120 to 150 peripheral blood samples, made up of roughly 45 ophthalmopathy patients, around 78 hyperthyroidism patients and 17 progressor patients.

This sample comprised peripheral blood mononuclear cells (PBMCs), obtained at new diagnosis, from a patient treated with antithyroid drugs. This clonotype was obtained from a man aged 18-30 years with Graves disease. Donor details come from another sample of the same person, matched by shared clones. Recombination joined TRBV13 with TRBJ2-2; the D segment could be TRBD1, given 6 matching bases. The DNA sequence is TGTGCCAGCAGCTCAAACAGGGTACGGGACACCGGGGAGCTGTTTTTT. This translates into CASSSNRVRDTGELFF.